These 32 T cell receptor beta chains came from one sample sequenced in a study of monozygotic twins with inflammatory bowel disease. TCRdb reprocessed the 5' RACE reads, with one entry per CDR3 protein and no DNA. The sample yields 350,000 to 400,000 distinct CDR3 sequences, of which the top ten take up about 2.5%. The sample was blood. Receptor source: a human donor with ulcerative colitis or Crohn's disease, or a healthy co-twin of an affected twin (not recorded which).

This CDR3 reads CASSRSAGGADTQYF. The chain couples TRBV19 to TRBJ2-3; there is no DNA to check the TCRdb D call of TRBD2. The germline V gene encodes CDR1 LNHDA and CDR2 SQIVND (reference sequence). This CDR3 contains 15 residues.

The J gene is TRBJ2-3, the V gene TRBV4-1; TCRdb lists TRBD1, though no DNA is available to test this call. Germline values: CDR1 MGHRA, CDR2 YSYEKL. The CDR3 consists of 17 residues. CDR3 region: CASSQGGGDRPTDTQYF.

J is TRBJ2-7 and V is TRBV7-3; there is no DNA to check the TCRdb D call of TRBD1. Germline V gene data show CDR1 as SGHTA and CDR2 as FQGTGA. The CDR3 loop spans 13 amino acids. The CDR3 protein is CASSQTGGYEQYF.

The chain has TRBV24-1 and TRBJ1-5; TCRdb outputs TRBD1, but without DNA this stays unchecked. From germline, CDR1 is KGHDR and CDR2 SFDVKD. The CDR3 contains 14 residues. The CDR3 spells CATSDGVGDQPQHF.

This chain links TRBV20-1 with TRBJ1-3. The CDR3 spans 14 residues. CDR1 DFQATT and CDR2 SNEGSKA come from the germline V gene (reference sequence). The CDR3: CSARLPSSGNTIYF.

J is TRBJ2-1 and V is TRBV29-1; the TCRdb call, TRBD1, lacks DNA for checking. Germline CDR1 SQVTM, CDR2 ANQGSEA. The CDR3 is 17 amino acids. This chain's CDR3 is CSVVPRPGQGSYNEQFF.

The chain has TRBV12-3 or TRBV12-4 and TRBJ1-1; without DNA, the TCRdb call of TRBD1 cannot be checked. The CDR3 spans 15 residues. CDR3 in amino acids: CASSLVRGAPTEAFF.

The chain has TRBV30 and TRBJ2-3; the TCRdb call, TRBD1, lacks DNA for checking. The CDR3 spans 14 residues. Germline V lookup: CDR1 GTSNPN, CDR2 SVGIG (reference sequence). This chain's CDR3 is CAWSARGRTDTQYF.

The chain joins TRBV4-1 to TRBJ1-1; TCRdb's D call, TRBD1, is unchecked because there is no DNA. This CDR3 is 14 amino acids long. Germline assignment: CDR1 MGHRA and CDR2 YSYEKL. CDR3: CASSQDLPGSEAFF.

The CDR3 loop is CASSASIAGGPIDTQYF. The gene calls are TRBV9 and TRBJ2-3; checking the TCRdb D call of TRBD2 is not possible without DNA. The V gene's germline CDR1 is SGDLS and CDR2 YYNGEE. The CDR3 is 17 residues long.

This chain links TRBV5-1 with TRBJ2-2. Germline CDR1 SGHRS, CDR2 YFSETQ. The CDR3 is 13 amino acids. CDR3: CASSLVRSGELFF.

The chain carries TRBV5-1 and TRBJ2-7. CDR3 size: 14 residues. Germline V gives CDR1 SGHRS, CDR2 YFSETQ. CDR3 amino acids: CASSLDSGMYEQYF. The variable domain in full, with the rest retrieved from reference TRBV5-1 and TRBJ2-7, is KAGVTQTPRYLIKTRGQQVTLSCSPISGHRSVSWYQQTPGQGLQFLFEYFSETQRNKGNFPGRFSGRQFSNSRSEMNVSTLELGDSALYLCASSLDSGMYEQYFGPGTRLTVT.

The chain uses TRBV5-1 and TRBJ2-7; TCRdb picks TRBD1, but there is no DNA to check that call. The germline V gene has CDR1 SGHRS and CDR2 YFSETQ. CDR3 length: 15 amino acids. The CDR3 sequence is CASSFSTGASYEQYF.

CDR3 region: CATSRDQTQENTEAFF. The chain couples TRBV15 to TRBJ1-1; TCRdb lists TRBD1, though no DNA is available to test this call. The germline V gene has CDR1 LNHNV and CDR2 YYDKDF (reference sequence). This CDR3 comprises 16 residues.

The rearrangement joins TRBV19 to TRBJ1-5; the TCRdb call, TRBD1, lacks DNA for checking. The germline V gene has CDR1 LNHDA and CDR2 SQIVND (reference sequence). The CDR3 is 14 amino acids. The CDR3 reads CASEPGVSNQPQHF.

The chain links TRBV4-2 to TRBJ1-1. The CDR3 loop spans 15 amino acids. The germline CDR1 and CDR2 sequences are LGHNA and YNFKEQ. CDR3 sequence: CASSQDLRKGTEAFF.

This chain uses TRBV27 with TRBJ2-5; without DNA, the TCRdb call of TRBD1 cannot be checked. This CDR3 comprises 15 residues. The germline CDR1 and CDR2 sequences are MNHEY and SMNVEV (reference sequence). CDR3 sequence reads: CASSPITGGQETQYF.

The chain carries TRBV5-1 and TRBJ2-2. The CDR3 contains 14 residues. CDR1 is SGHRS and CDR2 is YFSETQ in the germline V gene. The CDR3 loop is CASTSGPNTGELFF.

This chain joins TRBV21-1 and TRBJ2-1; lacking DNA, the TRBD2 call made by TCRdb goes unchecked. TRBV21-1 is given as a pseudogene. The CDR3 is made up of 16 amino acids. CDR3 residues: CASSSRLAGDPNEQFF.

The CDR3 loop is CSANSNYGYTF. The gene calls are TRBV20-1 and TRBJ1-2. CDR3 length equals 11 residues. Germline V CDR1 and CDR2: DFQATT, SNEGSKA (reference sequence).

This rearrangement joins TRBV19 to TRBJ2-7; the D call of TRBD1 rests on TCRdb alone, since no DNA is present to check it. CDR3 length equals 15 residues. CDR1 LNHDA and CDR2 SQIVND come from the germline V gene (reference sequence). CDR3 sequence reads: CASSDDRRSSYEQYF. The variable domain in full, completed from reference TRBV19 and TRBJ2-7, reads DGGITQSPKYLFRKEGQNVTLSCEQNLNHDAMYWYRQDPGQGLRLIYYSQIVNDFQKGDIAEGYSVSREKKESFPLTVTSAQKNPTAFYLCASSDDRRSSYEQYFGPGTRLTVT.

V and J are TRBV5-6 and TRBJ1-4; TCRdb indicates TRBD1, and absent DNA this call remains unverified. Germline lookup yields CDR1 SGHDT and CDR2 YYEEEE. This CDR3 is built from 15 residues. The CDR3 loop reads CASSRIQEGSEKLFF.

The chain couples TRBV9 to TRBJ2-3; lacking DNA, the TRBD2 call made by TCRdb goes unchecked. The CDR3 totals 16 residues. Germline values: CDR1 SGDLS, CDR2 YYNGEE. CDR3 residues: CASSVGRGVATDTQYF.

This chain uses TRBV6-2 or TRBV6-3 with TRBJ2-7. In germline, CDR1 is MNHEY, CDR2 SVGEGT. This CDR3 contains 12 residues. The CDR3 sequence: CASSYPEYEQYF.

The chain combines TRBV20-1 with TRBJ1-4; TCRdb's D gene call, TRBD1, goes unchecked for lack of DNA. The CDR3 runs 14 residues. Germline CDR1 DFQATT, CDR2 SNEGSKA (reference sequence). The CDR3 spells CSASPGGAGEKLFF.

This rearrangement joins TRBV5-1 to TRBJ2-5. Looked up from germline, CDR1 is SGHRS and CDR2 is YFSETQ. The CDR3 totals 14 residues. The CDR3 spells CASSFAGDQETQYF.

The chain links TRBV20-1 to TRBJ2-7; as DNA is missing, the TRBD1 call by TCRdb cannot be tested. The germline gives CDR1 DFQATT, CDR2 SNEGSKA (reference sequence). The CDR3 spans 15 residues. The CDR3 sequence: CSARPGLASLYEQYF.

Here the CDR3 reads CTTRVPGGSPLHF. V is TRBV20-1 and J is TRBJ1-6; the TCRdb call, TRBD1, lacks DNA for checking. This CDR3 contains 13 residues. Germline CDR1 and CDR2: DFQATT and SNEGSKA (reference sequence).

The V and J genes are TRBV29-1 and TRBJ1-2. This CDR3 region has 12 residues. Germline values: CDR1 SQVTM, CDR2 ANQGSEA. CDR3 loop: CSVEDYGDGYTF.

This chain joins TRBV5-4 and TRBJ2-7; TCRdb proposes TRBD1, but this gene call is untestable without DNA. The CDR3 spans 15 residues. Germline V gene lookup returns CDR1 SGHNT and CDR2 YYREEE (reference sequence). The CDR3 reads CASSSKAGTAYEQYF.

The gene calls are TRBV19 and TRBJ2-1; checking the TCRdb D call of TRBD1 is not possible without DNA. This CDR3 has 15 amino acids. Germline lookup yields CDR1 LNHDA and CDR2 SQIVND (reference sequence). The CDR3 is CASSTPRVGVYEQFF. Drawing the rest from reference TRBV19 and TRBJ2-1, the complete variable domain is DGGITQSPKYLFRKEGQNVTLSCEQNLNHDAMYWYRQDPGQGLRLIYYSQIVNDFQKGDIAEGYSVSREKKESFPLTVTSAQKNPTAFYLCASSTPRVGVYEQFFGPGTRLTVL.

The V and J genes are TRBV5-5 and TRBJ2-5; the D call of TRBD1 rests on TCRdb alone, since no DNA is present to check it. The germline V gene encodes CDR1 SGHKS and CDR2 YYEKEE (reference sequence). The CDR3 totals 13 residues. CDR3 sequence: CASSLIREETQYF. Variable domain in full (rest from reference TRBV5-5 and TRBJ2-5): DAGVTQSPTHLIKTRGQQVTLRCSPISGHKSVSWYQQVLGQGPQFIFQYYEKEERGRGNFPDRFSARQFPNYSSELNVNALLLGDSALYLCASSLIREETQYFGPGTRLLVL.